Listed here are 21 T cell receptor beta chains from one sample, sequenced in a study of PD-1 blockade in classical Hodgkin lymphoma. As for time point: cycle 4 day 1 (C4D1), after 5 to 7 weeks of nivolumab. All trial patients relapsed after autologous stem cell transplantation. Data came from immunoSEQ multiplex PCR; TCRdb stores just in-frame clones and leaves some out. Of about 90,000 clones listed, under 85% are singletons. Sequenced here: peripheral blood mononuclear cells (PBMCs), sampled before the fourth cycle of nivolumab. The receptors come from a human donor with classical Hodgkin lymphoma.

The rearrangement joins TRBV7-7 to TRBJ2-3, with TRBD2 matching 9 bases. The CDR3 is 15 residues long. Trimming at V came to 1 base and at J to 1 base, leaving 0 bases not matched to a gene. The germline V gene encodes CDR1 SSHAT and CDR2 FNYEAQ (reference sequence). CDR3 region: CASSLGLAGTDTQYF. Written as DNA, the CDR3 is TGTGCCAGCAGCTTAGGACTAGCGGGCACAGATACGCAGTATTTT.

The rearrangement links TRBV10-1 to TRBJ2-5; D may be TRBD1 (6 bases). The CDR3 is made up of 15 amino acids. The germline gives CDR1 WNHNN, CDR2 SYGVQD (reference sequence). Trimming removed 0 bases from V and 2 bases from J, with 10 bases in between. CDR3 region: CASSESTGYQETQYF. CDR3 in DNA: TGCGCCAGCAGTGAGTCGACAGGATATCAAGAGACCCAGTACTTC.

The V call is TRBV6-5, the J call TRBJ2-3; D is unresolved. The CDR3 is 12 residues long. Trimming left V 0 bases short and J 5 bases short, with 3 bases between. Per the germline V gene, CDR1 is MNHEY and CDR2 is SVGAGI. The CDR3 protein is CASSYSKDTQYF. The CDR3 DNA is TGTGCCAGCAGTTACTCGAAAGATACGCAGTATTTT.

This clone was detected once. This chain joins TRBV11-2 and TRBJ2-7; the D gene could be TRBD1 or TRBD2 (5 bases each). The CDR3 runs to 16 residues. Per the germline V gene, CDR1 is SGHAT and CDR2 is FQNNGV. Trimming took off 7 bases at V and 2 bases at J, with 21 bases between the two ends. CDR3 in amino acids: CASTKKGSGTAYEQYF. The CDR3 nucleotides are TGTGCCAGCACCAAAAAGGGTAGTGGGACCGCCTACGAGCAGTACTTC. The full variable domain, in which reference TRBV11-2 and TRBJ2-7 provide the parts outside the CDR3, is EAGVAQSPRYKIIEKRQSVAFWCNPISGHATLYWYQQILGQGPKLLIQFQNNGVVDDSQLPKDRFSAERLKGVDSTLKIQPAKLEDSAVYLCASTKKGSGTAYEQYFGPGTRLTVT.

This chain joins TRBV15 and TRBJ1-2, with D perhaps matching TRBD1 (6 bases). CDR3 size: 16 residues. The V end lost 1 base, the J end lost 6 bases, and 18 bases lay between the germline ends. The V gene's germline CDR1 is LNHNV and CDR2 YYDKDF (reference sequence). In DNA form, the CDR3 reads TGTGCCACCAGCAGAGGCCTCGACCGGGGGGGGCATGGCTACACCTTC. It specifies CATSRGLDRGGHGYTF.

The genes are TRBV27 and TRBJ2-7; D is unclear. Trimming took 4 bases from V and 0 from J, leaving 10 bases between them. Germline V gene data show CDR1 as MNHEY and CDR2 as SMNVEV (reference sequence). This CDR3 has 14 amino acids. The CDR3 protein is CASSSARFSYEQYF. The CDR3 DNA reads as TGTGCCAGCAGTTCCGCCAGGTTCTCCTACGAGCAGTACTTC.

The V gene is TRBV9, the J gene TRBJ2-5; the D is unclear. The CDR3 contains 13 residues. The germline V gene has CDR1 SGDLS and CDR2 YYNGEE. V shed 4 bases and J shed 1 base, with 8 bases lying between them. The CDR3 DNA reads as TGTGCCAGCAGCTCACGACTCCAAGAGACCCAGTACTTC. This translates into CASSSRLQETQYF.

V is TRBV2 and J is TRBJ2-2; 8 bases map to TRBD1. This CDR3 contains 16 residues. The ends lost 6 bases at V and 5 bases at J; junction bases unmatched: 11. Germline V CDR1 and CDR2: SNHLY, FYNNEI. CDR3 sequence reads: CASSVAQGAPTGELFF. DNA of the CDR3: TGTGCCAGCAGCGTGGCTCAGGGGGCGCCGACCGGGGAGCTGTTTTTT.

This clone was seen only once. This sequence joins TRBV6-1 and TRBJ1-1, with unresolved D. V was pared by 6 bases and J by 5 bases, with 13 bases between. Germline V gene lookup returns CDR1 MNHNS and CDR2 SASEGT. The CDR3 has 13 amino acids. CDR3 region: CASRPRTMTEAFF. CDR3 coding DNA: TGTGCCAGCAGGCCCCGGACGATGACTGAAGCTTTCTTT.

The genes are TRBV5-1 and TRBJ1-1; D perhaps matches TRBD1 (6 bases). CDR1 and CDR2 from the germline V gene are SGHRS and YFSETQ. This CDR3 has 15 amino acids. V was trimmed by 4 bases and J by 0 bases, leaving 13 bases between them. The CDR3 nucleotides are TGCGCCAGCAGCCCGAGGACAGCTTTGAACACTGAAGCTTTCTTT. Amino acids: CASSPRTALNTEAFF.

This clone has just one count. The rearrangement uses TRBV19 and TRBJ2-7; 8 bases fit TRBD1. This CDR3 comprises 15 residues. Germline loops: CDR1 LNHDA, CDR2 SQIVND (reference sequence). The V gene end was trimmed by 7 bases and the J gene end by 0 bases; junction bases not matched to a gene: 8. The CDR3 loop is CASTITGGSSYEQYF. CDR3 DNA: TGTGCCAGTACTATTACAGGGGGGTCCTCCTACGAGCAGTACTTC.

This sequence joins TRBV28 and TRBJ2-3; D is uncertain. This CDR3 has 16 amino acids. Trimming took off 1 base at V and 1 base at J, with 12 bases between the two ends. Germline CDR1 reads MDHEN; CDR2 reads SYDVKM. CDR3 sequence reads: CASSLSRGYGTDTQYF. The DNA for the CDR3 is TGTGCCAGCAGTTTATCGCGTGGTTACGGCACAGATACGCAGTATTTT.

The genes are TRBV29-1 and TRBJ1-1, with 7 nucleotides matching TRBD1. The length of the CDR3 is 15 residues. Germline loops: CDR1 SQVTM, CDR2 ANQGSEA. V lost 3 bases, J lost 1 base, and 8 bases stayed unmatched. For the CDR3, the DNA is TGCAGCGTTGACGAACTCAGGGGGGGGAACACTGAAGCTTTCTTT. This translates into CSVDELRGGNTEAFF.

V gene TRBV6-5 combines with J gene TRBJ1-2; TRBD1 matches 7 bases. Germline CDR1 MNHEY, CDR2 SVGAGI. This CDR3 has 15 amino acids. J lost 8 bases, V lost 5 bases, and 14 bases had no gene match. The CDR3: CASSGSTTTGTGYTF. DNA for the CDR3: TGTGCCAGCAGTGGATCCACGACGACAGGGACAGGCTACACCTTC.

The J gene is TRBJ2-7, the V gene TRBV28, with a weak D call TRBD1 (5 bases). The CDR3 totals 12 residues. Germline V lookup: CDR1 MDHEN, CDR2 SYDVKM. Trimming took off 8 bases at V and 3 bases at J, with 11 bases between the two ends. CDR3 sequence: CASSPGHYEQYF. DNA for the CDR3: TGTGCCAGCTCCCCAGGACACTACGAGCAGTACTTC. Complete variable domain (other parts from reference TRBV28 and TRBJ2-7): DVKVTQSSRYLVKRTGEKVFLECVQDMDHENMFWYRQDPGLGLRLIYFSYDVKMKEKGDIPEGYSVSREKKERFSLILESASTNQTSMYLCASSPGHYEQYFGPGTRLTVT.

This chain uses TRBV28 with TRBJ1-3; possible D gene TRBD1, 6 bases. The germline CDR1 and CDR2 sequences are MDHEN and SYDVKM. This CDR3 spans 14 amino acids. The V end lost 5 bases, the J end lost 3 bases, and 11 bases lay between the germline ends. CDR3 sequence (DNA): TGTGCCAGCAGTACTACAGGGTATGGAAACACCATATATTTT. As protein: CASSTTGYGNTIYF.

The CDR3 DNA sequence: TGTGCCAGCAGCCCTGGGGGGGATTTGGGGCAGTATTTT. Translation: CASSPGGDLGQYF. The chain uses TRBV7-2 and TRBJ2-3; 7 nucleotides match TRBD2. CDR3 length equals 13 residues. The trim removed 5 bases at V and 11 bases at J, leaving 10 bases unmatched. The V gene's germline CDR1 is SGHTA and CDR2 FQGNSA.

The gene calls are TRBV9 and TRBJ2-1; 9 bases fit TRBD2. The CDR3 is made up of 15 amino acids. J was trimmed by 2 bases and V by 4 bases; bases with no gene match: 4. CDR1 and CDR2 from the germline V gene are SGDLS and YYNGEE. The DNA for the CDR3 is TGTGCCAGCAGCTCGACTAGCGGAACCTACAATGAGCAGTTCTTC. Its protein is CASSSTSGTYNEQFF.

The rearrangement uses TRBV28 and TRBJ1-5; TRBD1 matches at 8 bases. V lost 2 bases, J lost 1 base, and 1 base stayed unmatched. CDR3 size: 15 residues. The V gene's germline CDR1 is MDHEN and CDR2 SYDVKM. CDR3 residues: CASSLTGGSNQPQHF. CDR3 DNA sequence: TGTGCCAGCAGTTTAACAGGGGGGAGCAATCAGCCCCAGCATTTT.

The chain employs TRBV27 and TRBJ2-3; 7 bases line up with TRBD2. This CDR3 has 15 residues. V lost 4 bases to trimming and J lost 2 bases; unmatched junction nucleotides: 6. CDR1 is MNHEY, CDR2 SMNVEV, per germline (reference sequence). CDR3 protein: CASSWGGAFTDTQYF. For the CDR3, the DNA is TGTGCCAGCAGTTGGGGGGGAGCCTTCACAGATACGCAGTATTTT.

This chain joins TRBV11-3 and TRBJ1-3; D remains ambiguous. Germline V CDR1 and CDR2: SGHNT, YENEEA. Trimming took 4 bases from V and 3 from J, leaving 4 bases between them. There are 12 residues in the CDR3. The CDR3 DNA sequence: TGTGCCAGCAGCTCCTATGGAAACACCATATATTTT. This encodes CASSSYGNTIYF.